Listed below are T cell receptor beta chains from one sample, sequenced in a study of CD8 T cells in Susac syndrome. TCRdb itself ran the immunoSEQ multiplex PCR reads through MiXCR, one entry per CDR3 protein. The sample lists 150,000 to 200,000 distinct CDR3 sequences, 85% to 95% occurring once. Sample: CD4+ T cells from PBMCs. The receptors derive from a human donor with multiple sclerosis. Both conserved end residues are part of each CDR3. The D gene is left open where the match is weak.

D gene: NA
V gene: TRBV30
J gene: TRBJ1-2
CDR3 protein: CAWRGFNYGYTF
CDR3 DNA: TGTGCCTGGAGGGGATTTAACTATGGCTACACCTTC

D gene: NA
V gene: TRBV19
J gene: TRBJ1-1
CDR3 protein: CASSLIGQKNTEAFF
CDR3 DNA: TGTGCCAGTAGTCTTATAGGACAGAAAAACACTGAAGCTTTCTTT

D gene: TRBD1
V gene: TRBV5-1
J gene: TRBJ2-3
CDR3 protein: CASSSTGSTDTQYF
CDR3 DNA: TGTGCCAGCAGTTCGACAGGGAGCACAGATACGCAGTATTTT

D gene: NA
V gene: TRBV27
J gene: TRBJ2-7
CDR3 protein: CASSLYGGVSSYEQYF
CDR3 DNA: TGTGCCAGCAGTTTATATGGCGGGGTTAGCTCCTACGAGCAGTACTTC

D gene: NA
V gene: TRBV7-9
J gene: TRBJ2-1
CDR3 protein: CASSRINGGSYNEQFF
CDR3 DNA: TGTGCCAGCAGCCGAATCAATGGGGGATCCTACAATGAGCAGTTCTTC

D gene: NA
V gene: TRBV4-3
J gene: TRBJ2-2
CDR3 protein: CASSQEWVGFNTGELFF
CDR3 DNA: TGCGCCAGCAGCCAAGAATGGGTAGGGTTTAACACCGGGGAGCTGTTTTTT

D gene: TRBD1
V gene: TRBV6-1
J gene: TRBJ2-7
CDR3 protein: CASSARDRGTHEQYF
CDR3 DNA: TGTGCCAGCAGTGCCCGGGACAGGGGGACCCACGAGCAGTACTTC

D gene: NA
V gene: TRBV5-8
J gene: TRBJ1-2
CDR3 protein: CASSHEGQNYGYTF
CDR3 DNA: TGTGCCAGCAGCCATGAAGGACAGAACTATGGCTACACCTTC

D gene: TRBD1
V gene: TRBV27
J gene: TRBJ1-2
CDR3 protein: CASRLNRGPIGYTF
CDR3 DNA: TGTGCCAGCAGACTCAACAGGGGTCCTATCGGCTACACCTTC

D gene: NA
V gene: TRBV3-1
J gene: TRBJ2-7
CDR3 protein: CASSHMAGERGDYEQYF
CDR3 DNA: TGTGCCAGCAGCCATATGGCAGGGGAGAGGGGAGATTACGAGCAGTACTTC

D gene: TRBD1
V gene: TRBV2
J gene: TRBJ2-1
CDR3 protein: CASSETGGSYNEQFF
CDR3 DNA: TGTGCCAGCAGCGAGACAGGGGGCTCCTACAATGAGCAGTTCTTC

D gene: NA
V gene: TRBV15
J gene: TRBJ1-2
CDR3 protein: CATSRVGGDGYTF
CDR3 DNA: TGTGCCACCAGCAGAGTAGGGGGGGATGGCTACACCTTC

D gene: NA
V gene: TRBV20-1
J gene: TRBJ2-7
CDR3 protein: CSARDVKRSPRDEQYF
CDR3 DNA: TGCAGTGCTAGAGACGTCAAGCGGTCCCCCCGGGACGAGCAGTACTTC

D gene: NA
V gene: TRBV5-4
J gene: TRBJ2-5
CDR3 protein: CASSRPGSSETQYF
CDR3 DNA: TGTGCCAGCAGCCGGCCGGGTTCATCGGAGACCCAGTACTTC

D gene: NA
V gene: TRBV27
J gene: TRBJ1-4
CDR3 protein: CASRANNEKLFF
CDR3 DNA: TGTGCCAGCAGGGCAAATAATGAAAAACTGTTTTTT

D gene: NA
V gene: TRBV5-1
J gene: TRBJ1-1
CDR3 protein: CASSGGASGGTEAFF
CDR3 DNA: TGCGCCAGCAGCGGGGGGGCCAGCGGAGGGACTGAAGCTTTCTTT

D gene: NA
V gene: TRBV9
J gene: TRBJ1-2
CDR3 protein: CASSVDLGRDSGYTF
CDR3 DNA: TGTGCCAGCAGCGTAGACTTGGGGAGGGACTCTGGCTACACCTTC